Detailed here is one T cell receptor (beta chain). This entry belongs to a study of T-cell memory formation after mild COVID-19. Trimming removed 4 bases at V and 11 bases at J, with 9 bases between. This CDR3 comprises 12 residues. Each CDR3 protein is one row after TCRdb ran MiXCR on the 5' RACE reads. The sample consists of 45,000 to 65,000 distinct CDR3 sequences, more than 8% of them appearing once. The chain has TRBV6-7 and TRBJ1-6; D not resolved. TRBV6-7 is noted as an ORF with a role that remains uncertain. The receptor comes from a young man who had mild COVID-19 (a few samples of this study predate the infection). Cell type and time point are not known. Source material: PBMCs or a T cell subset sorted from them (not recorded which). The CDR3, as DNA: TGTGCCAGCAGTTTACATCAACCACCCCTCCACTTT. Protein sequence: CASSLHQPPLHF.